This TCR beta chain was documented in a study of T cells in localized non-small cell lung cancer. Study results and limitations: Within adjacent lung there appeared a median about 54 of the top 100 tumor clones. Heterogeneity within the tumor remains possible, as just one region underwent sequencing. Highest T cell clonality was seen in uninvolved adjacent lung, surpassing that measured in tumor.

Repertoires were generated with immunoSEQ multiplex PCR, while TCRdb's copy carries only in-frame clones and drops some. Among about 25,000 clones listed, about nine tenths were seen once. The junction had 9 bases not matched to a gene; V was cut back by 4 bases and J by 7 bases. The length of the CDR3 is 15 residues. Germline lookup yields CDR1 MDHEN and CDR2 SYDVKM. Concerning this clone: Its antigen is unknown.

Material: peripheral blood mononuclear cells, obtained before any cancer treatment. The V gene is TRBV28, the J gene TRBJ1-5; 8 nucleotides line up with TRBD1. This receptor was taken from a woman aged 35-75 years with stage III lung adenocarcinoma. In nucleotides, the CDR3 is TGTGCCAGCAGTTCCGGACAGGGAGGAGGGCAGCCCCAGCATTTT. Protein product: CASSSGQGGGQPQHF.